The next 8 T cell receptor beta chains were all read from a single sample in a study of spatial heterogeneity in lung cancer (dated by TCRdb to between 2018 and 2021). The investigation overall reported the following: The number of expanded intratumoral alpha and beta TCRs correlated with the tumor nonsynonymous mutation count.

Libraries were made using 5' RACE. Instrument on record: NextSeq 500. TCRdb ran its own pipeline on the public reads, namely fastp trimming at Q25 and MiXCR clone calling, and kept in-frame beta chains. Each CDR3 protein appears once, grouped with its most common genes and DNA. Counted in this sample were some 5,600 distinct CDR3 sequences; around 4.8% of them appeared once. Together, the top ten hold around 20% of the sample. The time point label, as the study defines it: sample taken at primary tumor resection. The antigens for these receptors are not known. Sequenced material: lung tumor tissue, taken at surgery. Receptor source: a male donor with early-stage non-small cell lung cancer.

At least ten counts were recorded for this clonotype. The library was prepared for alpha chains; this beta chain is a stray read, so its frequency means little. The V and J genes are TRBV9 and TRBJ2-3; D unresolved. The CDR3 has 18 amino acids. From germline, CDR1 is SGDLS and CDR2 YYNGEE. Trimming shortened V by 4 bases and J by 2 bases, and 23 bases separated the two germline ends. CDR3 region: CASSTETPGAFYTDTQYF. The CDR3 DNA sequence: TGTGCCAGCAGCACCGAAACTCCCGGAGCTTTTTACACAGATACGCAGTATTTT.

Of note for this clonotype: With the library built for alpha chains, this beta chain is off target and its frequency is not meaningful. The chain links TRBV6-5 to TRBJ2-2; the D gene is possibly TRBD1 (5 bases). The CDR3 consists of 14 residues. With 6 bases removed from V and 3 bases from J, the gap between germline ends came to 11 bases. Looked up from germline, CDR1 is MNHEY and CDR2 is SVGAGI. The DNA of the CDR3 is TGTGCCAGCAGACCGGACACCTACACCGGGGAGCTGTTTTTT. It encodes CASRPDTYTGELFF.

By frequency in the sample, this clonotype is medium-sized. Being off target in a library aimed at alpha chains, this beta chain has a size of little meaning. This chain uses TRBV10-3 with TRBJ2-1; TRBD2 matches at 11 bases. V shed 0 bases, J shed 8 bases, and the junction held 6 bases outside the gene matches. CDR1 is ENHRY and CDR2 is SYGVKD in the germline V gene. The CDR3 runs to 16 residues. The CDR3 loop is CAISESLAGGLDEQFF. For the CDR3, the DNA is TGTGCCATCAGTGAGTCGTTAGCGGGAGGGCTTGATGAGCAGTTCTTC.

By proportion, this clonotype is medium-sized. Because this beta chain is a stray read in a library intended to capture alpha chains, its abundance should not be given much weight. In DNA, the CDR3 is TGTGCCACCAGTGAAACCGGGACCGGAGAAAAACTGTTTTTT. It encodes CATSETGTGEKLFF. The J gene is TRBJ1-4, the V gene TRBV24-1, with a tentative D call TRBD1 (5 bases). V was cut by 4 bases and J by 8 bases, with 13 bases left in between. Germline-derived CDR1 and CDR2 are KGHDR and SFDVKD. The CDR3 extends over 14 amino acids.

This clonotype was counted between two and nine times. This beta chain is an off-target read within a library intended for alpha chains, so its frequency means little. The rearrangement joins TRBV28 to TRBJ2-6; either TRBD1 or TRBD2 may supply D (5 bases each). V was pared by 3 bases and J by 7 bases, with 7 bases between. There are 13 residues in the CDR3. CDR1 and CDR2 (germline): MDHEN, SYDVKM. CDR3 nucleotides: TGTGCCAGCAGTTTGGGACGAGCCAACGTCCTGACTTTC. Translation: CASSLGRANVLTF.

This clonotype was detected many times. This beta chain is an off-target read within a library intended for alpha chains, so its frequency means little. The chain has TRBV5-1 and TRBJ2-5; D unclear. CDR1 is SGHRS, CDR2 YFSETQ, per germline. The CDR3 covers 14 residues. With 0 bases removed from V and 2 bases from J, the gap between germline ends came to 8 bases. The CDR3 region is CASSLVNRQETQYF. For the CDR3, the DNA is TGCGCCAGCAGCTTGGTGAATCGGCAAGAGACCCAGTACTTC. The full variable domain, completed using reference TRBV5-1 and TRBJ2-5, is KAGVTQTPRYLIKTRGQQVTLSCSPISGHRSVSWYQQTPGQGLQFLFEYFSETQRNKGNFPGRFSGRQFSNSRSEMNVSTLELGDSALYLCASSLVNRQETQYFGPGTRLLVL.

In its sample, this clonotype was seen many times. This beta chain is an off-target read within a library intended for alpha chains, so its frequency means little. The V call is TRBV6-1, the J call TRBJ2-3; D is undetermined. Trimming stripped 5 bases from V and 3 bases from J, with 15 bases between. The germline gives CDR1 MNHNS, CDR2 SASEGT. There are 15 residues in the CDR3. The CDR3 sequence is CASSPLTLATDTQYF. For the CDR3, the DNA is TGTGCCAGCAGTCCGTTGACCCTGGCGACAGATACGCAGTATTTT.

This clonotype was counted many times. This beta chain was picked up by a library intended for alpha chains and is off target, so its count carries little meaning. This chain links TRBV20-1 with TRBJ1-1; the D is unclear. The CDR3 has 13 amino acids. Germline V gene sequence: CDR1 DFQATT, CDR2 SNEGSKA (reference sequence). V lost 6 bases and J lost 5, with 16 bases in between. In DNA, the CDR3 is TGCAGTGCCCTGGGCCGGGGTCGAACTGAAGCTTTCTTT. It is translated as CSALGRGRTEAFF.